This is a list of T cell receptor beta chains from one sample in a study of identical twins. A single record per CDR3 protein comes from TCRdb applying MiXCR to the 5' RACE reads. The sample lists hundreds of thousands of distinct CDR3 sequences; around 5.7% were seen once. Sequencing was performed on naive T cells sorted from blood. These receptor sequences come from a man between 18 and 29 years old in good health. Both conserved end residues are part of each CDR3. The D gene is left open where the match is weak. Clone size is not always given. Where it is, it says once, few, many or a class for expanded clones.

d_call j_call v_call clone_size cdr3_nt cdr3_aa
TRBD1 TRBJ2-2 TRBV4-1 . TGCGCCAGCAGCGGTCGACAGGGGAGTATCACCGGGGAGCTGTTTTTT CASSGRQGSITGELFF
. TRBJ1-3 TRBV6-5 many TGTGCCAGCAGTTATGCGATCTCTGGAAACACCATATATTTT CASSYAISGNTIYF
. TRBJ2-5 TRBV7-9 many TGTGCCAGCAGCACCGTGGTTTCGGGGACCCACCAAGAGACCCAGTACTTC CASSTVVSGTHQETQYF
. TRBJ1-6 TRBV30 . TGTGCCTGGAGTGTATCGGATTCACCCCTCCACTTT CAWSVSDSPLHF
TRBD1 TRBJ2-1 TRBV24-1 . TGTGCCACCAGTGACCCTGACAGGGGGCTATACAATGAGCAGTTCTTC CATSDPDRGLYNEQFF
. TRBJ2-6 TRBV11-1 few TGTGCCAGCAGCTTAGAGGGTGCGGCAACAATTTTCTCTGGGGCCAACGTCCTGACTTTC CASSLEGAATIFSGANVLTF
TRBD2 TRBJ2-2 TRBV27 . TGTGCCAGCAGTTTTCAGGGACTATCCGCCGGGGAGCTGTTTTTT CASSFQGLSAGELFF
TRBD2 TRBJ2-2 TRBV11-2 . TGTGCCAGCAGCTTGGGACTAGCCTCCACCGGGGAGCTGTTTTTT CASSLGLASTGELFF
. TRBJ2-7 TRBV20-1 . TGCAGTGCTAGAGATCCACGGATAAGCTCCTACGAGCAGTACTTC CSARDPRISSYEQYF
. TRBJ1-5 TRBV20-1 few TGCAGTGCTAGAGGCCCAGGGGATAGGGGCAATCAGCCCCAGCATTTT CSARGPGDRGNQPQHF
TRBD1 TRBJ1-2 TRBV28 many TGTGCCAGCAGTGAAGGGGACAGGGGAAAGGACTATGGCTACACCTTC CASSEGDRGKDYGYTF
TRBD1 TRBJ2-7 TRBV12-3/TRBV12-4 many TGTGCCAGCAGTTCGGTGGGACAGGCCTACGAGCAGTACTTC CASSSVGQAYEQYF
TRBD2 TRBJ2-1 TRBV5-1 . TGCGCCAGCAGCTTGTCCGAGCGGGAGCCCATCAATGAGCAGTTCTTC CASSLSEREPINEQFF
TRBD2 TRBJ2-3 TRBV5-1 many TGCGCCAGCAGCACCCTGATCCTTAGCGGGAGGGCCTCAGATACGCAGTATTTT CASSTLILSGRASDTQYF
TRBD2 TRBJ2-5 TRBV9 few TGTGCCAGCAGCCGACTAGCGGGAGTTAAAGAGACCCAGTACTTC CASSRLAGVKETQYF
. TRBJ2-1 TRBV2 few TGTGCCAGCAGACTTACGGACGGAACTGGGAATGAGCAGTTCTTC CASRLTDGTGNEQFF
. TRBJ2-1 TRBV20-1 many TGCAGTGCTAGAGCTAGGGCTAATGAGCAGTTCTTC CSARARANEQFF
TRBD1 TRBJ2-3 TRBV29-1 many TGCAGCGTTGAATTCGGGACAGCTTTAGATACGCAGTATTTT CSVEFGTALDTQYF
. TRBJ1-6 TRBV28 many TGTGCCAGCAGTACGACTGTTTCACCCCTCCACTTT CASSTTVSPLHF
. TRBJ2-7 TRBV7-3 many TGTGCCAGCAGCGTTAAACAGGGCTACGAGCAGTACTTC CASSVKQGYEQYF
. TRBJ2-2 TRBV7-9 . TGTGCCCTTATTGGGGGGGCAAGCATAACCACCGGGGAGCTGTTTTTT CALIGGASITTGELFF
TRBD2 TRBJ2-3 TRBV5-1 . TGCGCCAGCCGCAGTATCCTAGCGGGAGGTCTTCGAGATACGCAGTATTTT CASRSILAGGLRDTQYF
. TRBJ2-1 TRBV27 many TGTGCCAGCCGGCGTAGGGGTTGGTTCTTC CASRRRGWFF
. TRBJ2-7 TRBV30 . TGTGCCTGGAGTTCGCAGCAGGGTTGGGGTGAGCAGTACTTC CAWSSQQGWGEQYF
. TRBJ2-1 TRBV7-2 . TGTGCCAGCAGCTTAGAGGGACGGACCTTCAATGAGCAGTTCTTC CASSLEGRTFNEQFF
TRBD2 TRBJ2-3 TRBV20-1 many TGCAGTGCTAGCCCACTAGCGGGAGGGCCGAGCACAGATACGCAGTATTTT CSASPLAGGPSTDTQYF
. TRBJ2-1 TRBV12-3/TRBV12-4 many TGTGCCAGCAGTTTAGATCCTACCTACAATGAGCAGTTCTTC CASSLDPTYNEQFF
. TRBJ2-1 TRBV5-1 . TGCGCCAGCAGCTTAGTGGCTAGGCCCTACAATGAGCAGTTCTTC CASSLVARPYNEQFF
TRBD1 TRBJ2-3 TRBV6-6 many TGTGCCAGCAGAATTGACTCCGGGACAGCGAATCATTTT CASRIDSGTANHF
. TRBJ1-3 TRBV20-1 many TGCAGTGCTAGGGGGTCGGGAGGGTCAAACGGAAACACCATATATTTT CSARGSGGSNGNTIYF
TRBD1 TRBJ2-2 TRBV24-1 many TGTGCCACCAGTGACCCCGGACAGGCTGGGACCGGGGAGCTGTTTTTT CATSDPGQAGTGELFF
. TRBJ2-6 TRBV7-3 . TGTGCCAGCAGCAACCGGGACAAACACCGCTCTGGGGCCAACGTCCTGACTTTC CASSNRDKHRSGANVLTF
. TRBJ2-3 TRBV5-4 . TGTGCCAGCAGCTTATCGCGGGAAATGACAGATACGCAGTATTTT CASSLSREMTDTQYF
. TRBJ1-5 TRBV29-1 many TGCAGCGTTGGTCAAGGGGGGTACGAGCCCCAGCATTTT CSVGQGGYEPQHF
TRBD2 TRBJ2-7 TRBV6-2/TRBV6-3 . TGTGCCAGCAACGGACTAGCGGGAGTGAGTTTGTACGAGCAGTACTTC CASNGLAGVSLYEQYF
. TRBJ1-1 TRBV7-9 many TGTGCCAGCAGCTTAGTGCCCACTGAAGCTTTCTTT CASSLVPTEAFF
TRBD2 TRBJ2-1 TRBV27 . TGTGCCAGCAGTGCCGCCGGCGGGAGCAATGAGCAGTTCTTC CASSAAGGSNEQFF
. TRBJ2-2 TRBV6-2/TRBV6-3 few TGTGCCAGCAGTTACTTCGGGGAGCTGTTTTTT CASSYFGELFF